Detailed here is one TCR beta chain. Its cognate antigen is unknown. The record originates from a study of shared clonotypes between healthy human individuals. There were only Caucasian adults among the donors, and all lived in Nashville, Tennessee. For unsorted samples, genomic DNA was extracted from tens of millions of PBMCs. Trimming cost V 5 bases and J 0 bases, with 14 bases left between them. The CDR3 sequence is 15 residues long. The germline V gene has CDR1 SQVTM and CDR2 ANQGSEA. General study findings and limits: In this cohort, only blood was sampled, and tissue repertoires likely differ.

Researchers ran the assay at a deep level. Assay: immunoSEQ multiplex PCR; the TCRdb copy retains only in-frame clones and omits some. The sample shows approximately 500,000 clones, 65% to 85% of them seen only once. This chain joins TRBV29-1 and TRBJ2-4; D tentatively reads TRBD1 or TRBD2 (5 bases each). Material for sequencing was PBMCs. The TCR comes from a woman between 35 and 50 years old in good health. Some clones in this sample may be carry-over from other donors' samples. The CDR3 loop reads CSVWGFPGAKNIQYF. The CDR3 DNA is TGCAGCGTTTGGGGGTTCCCGGGAGCCAAAAACATTCAGTACTTC.